This entry concerns a single T cell receptor (beta chain). Repertoires were generated with immunoSEQ multiplex PCR, while TCRdb's copy carries only in-frame clones and drops some. The table includes more than 120,000 clones, about 91% detected once. The data are from a study of blood T cell repertoires in COVID-19. Background on the study: In each case, the material was cDNA or gDNA derived from T cells, B-cell-depleted T cells, or PBMCs.

The V and J ends lost 4 bases and 4 bases respectively, with 11 bases between them. Looked up from germline, CDR1 is GTSNPN and CDR2 is SVGIG (reference sequence). This CDR3 is 13 amino acids long. Sequenced input: peripheral blood. This clonotype was obtained from a human donor in a cohort sampled during active COVID-19. The chain carries TRBV30 and TRBJ2-1; D might be TRBD1 (6 bases). The chain's CDR3 is CAWIRRGYNEQFF. In DNA form, the CDR3 reads TGTGCCTGGATCCGCAGGGGATACAATGAGCAGTTCTTC.